Following are 14 T cell receptor beta chains from one sample sequenced in a study of shared clonotypes between healthy human individuals. Measured with immunoSEQ multiplex PCR; TCRdb has only the in-frame clones, and not every one. Here the sample spans roughly 2,300,000 clones, roughly 90% being singletons. Sequenced material: naive CD4+ T cells from PBMCs. As for subset: CD45RA+ positively selected. These receptors were collected from a man aged 18 to 35 in good health. Some clones in this sample may be carry-over from other donors' samples.

This clone was detected once. V is TRBV30 and J is TRBJ2-7, with D possibly matching TRBD2 (6 bases). The CDR3 is 15 residues long. The V end was cut by 3 bases, the J end by 1 base, with 16 bases between. Germline assignment: CDR1 GTSNPN and CDR2 SVGIG (reference sequence). The CDR3 DNA is TGTGCCTGGAGCCTCGGGGGATCGATATCCTACGAGCAGTACTTC. Residues: CAWSLGGSISYEQYF.

This clone was picked up a small number of times. The CDR3 bases are TGTGCCAGCAGTGAAGTGCAGATGAGTGGCTACACCTTC. Translation gives CASSEVQMSGYTF. The chain carries TRBV2 and TRBJ1-2, with D unresolved. V shed 1 base and J shed 7 bases, with 10 bases lying between them. This CDR3 region has 13 residues. Germline CDR1 SNHLY, CDR2 FYNNEI.

The CDR3 region has the DNA TGTGCCAGCAGTTCAAAACTCTACAGGTCGTTCTCCAATGAGCAGTTCTTC. Amino acids: CASSSKLYRSFSNEQFF. The chain combines TRBV28 with TRBJ2-1, with a tentative D call TRBD1 (5 bases). CDR1 is MDHEN, CDR2 SYDVKM, per germline. Trimming cost V 4 bases and J 6 bases, with 22 bases left between them. CDR3 length: 17 residues.

V and J are TRBV2 and TRBJ1-5; D is undetermined. Germline V gene lookup returns CDR1 SNHLY and CDR2 FYNNEI. The V gene lost 4 bases and the J gene lost 4 bases, with 5 bases spanning the gap. The CDR3 runs 12 residues. DNA for the CDR3: TGTGCCAGCAGTGTCCTTAATCAGCCCCAGCATTTT. This sequence encodes CASSVLNQPQHF.

V usage is TRBV2 and J usage is TRBJ1-5; 7 bases agree with TRBD1. J was trimmed by 0 bases and V by 6 bases; bases with no gene match: 5. Germline CDR1 and CDR2: SNHLY and FYNNEI. This CDR3 has 15 amino acids. The CDR3 protein is CASSLGQVSNQPQHF. DNA of the CDR3: TGTGCCAGCAGCCTAGGACAGGTTAGCAATCAGCCCCAGCATTTT.

The rearrangement joins TRBV6-1 to TRBJ2-3, with 8 bases matching TRBD1. With 10 bases clipped from V and 10 bases from J, the junction kept 13 bases outside the gene matches. This CDR3 region has 13 residues. Germline CDR1 MNHNS, CDR2 SASEGT. The CDR3 is CATRTGQAEAQYF. CDR3 nucleotides: TGTGCCACCCGGACAGGGCAGGCTGAAGCGCAGTATTTT.

This chain links TRBV5-1 with TRBJ2-7; TRBD1 matches at 11 bases. CDR3 size: 14 residues. V shed 2 bases, J shed 6 bases, and the junction held 4 bases outside the gene matches. Germline lookup yields CDR1 SGHRS and CDR2 YFSETQ. In DNA form, the CDR3 reads TGCGCCAGCAGCTTCCGGGACAGGGGGGGCGAGCAGTACTTC. Translation: CASSFRDRGGEQYF.

CDR3 residues: CASSLARAGGELFF. In DNA form, the CDR3 reads TGTGCCAGCAGTTTAGCCAGGGCGGGCGGGGAGCTGTTTTTT. The chain combines TRBV28 with TRBJ2-2; tentatively, D is TRBD1 or TRBD2 (5 bases each). Deletions cut 2 bases from V and 7 bases from J, with 11 bases between. Germline values: CDR1 MDHEN, CDR2 SYDVKM. The CDR3 length is 14 residues.

The rearrangement joins TRBV6-1 to TRBJ2-3; either TRBD1 or TRBD2 may fit D (6 bases each). V was pared by 4 bases and J by 2 bases, with 13 bases between. Germline-derived CDR1 and CDR2 are MNHNS and SASEGT. This CDR3 contains 15 residues. The CDR3 DNA follows: TGTGCCAGCAGTGTTCGGGGGCTTGTCACAGATACGCAGTATTTT. Its protein is CASSVRGLVTDTQYF.

This chain links TRBV5-1 with TRBJ2-7, with 9 nucleotides matching TRBD1. Germline assignment: CDR1 SGHRS and CDR2 YFSETQ. V was pared by 4 bases and J by 2 bases, with 13 bases of the junction left unmatched. The CDR3 covers 17 residues. In DNA form, the CDR3 reads TGCGCCAGCAGCCCCCAGGGACAGGGACCCTTAGCCTACGAGCAGTACTTC. Encoded protein: CASSPQGQGPLAYEQYF.

As for this clone: The sample has other DNA sequences that encode this CDR3 too. The J gene is TRBJ2-1, the V gene TRBV28; 11 bases align to TRBD2. Trimming removed 3 bases from V and 7 bases from J; junction bases left unmatched: 5. From germline, CDR1 is MDHEN and CDR2 SYDVKM. The CDR3 contains 15 residues. CDR3 coding DNA: TGTGCCAGCAGTTTCGGTCTAGCGGGAGGAAATGAGCAGTTCTTC. Its translation: CASSFGLAGGNEQFF.

The V gene is TRBV5-1, the J gene TRBJ2-4; no reliable D call. Trimming shortened V by 4 bases and J by 8 bases, and 10 bases separated the two germline ends. CDR1 is SGHRS and CDR2 is YFSETQ in the germline V gene. The CDR3 contains 12 residues. The DNA of the CDR3 is TGCGCCAGCAGCCTGGTGGGGTACATTCAGTACTTC. Translated, it gives CASSLVGYIQYF.

This chain joins TRBV7-9 and TRBJ1-5; D is unclear. The V end lost 10 bases, the J end lost 0 bases, and 7 bases lay between the germline ends. The V gene's germline CDR1 is SEHNR and CDR2 FQNEAQ (reference sequence). CDR3 size: 12 residues. The CDR3 loop is CATSNSNQPQHF. The CDR3 DNA follows: TGTGCCACCTCCAATAGCAATCAGCCCCAGCATTTT.

Comment on this clone: Additional DNA sequences in this sample encode the identical CDR3. The V and J genes are TRBV5-1 and TRBJ1-5; possible D gene TRBD1, 5 bases. V lost 2 bases, J lost 0 bases, and 9 bases lay in between. This CDR3 spans 15 amino acids. Germline V CDR1 and CDR2: SGHRS, YFSETQ. CDR3 in DNA: TGCGCCAGCAGCTTATCAGGGAATAGCAATCAGCCCCAGCATTTT. Protein: CASSLSGNSNQPQHF.